These T cell receptor beta chains were read from a single sample in a study of T cells in Graves' hyperthyroidism and ophthalmopathy. TCRdb re-analysed the multiplex PCR reads in MiXCR, keeping a single row per CDR3 protein. There are about half a million distinct CDR3 sequences in the sample; approximately 25% occur only once, and roughly 12% lies in the top ten. Sequencing used blood. The origin of the receptors is a woman in her 30s with Graves' ophthalmopathy. The CDR3 runs from the conserved cysteine through the conserved F or W. The order of the fields is clone size, J gene, V gene, D gene, CDR3 protein, CDR3 DNA. The D gene is left open where the match is weak. The size entry is marked missing in some rows and otherwise reads once, few, many or a size class.

once | TRBJ1-1 | TRBV7-3 | . | CASSLRKGKEAFF | TGTGCCAGCAGCTTAAGAAAGGGGAAAGAAGCTTTCTTT
many | TRBJ2-5 | TRBV20-1 | . | CSAEQGQETQYF | TGCAGTGCTGAACAGGGACAAGAGACCCAGTACTTC
. | TRBJ2-7 | TRBV20-1 | TRBD1 | CSAMTGLGVYEQYF | TGCAGTGCTATGACAGGGTTGGGAGTCTACGAGCAGTACTTC
. | TRBJ2-3 | TRBV20-1 | . | CSARGKNTDTQYF | TGCAGTGCTAGGGGCAAAAACACAGATACGCAGTATTTT
many | TRBJ2-5 | TRBV15 | . | CATSRGGETQYF | TGTGCCACCAGCAGAGGGGGGGAGACCCAGTACTTC
many | TRBJ1-2 | TRBV12-3/TRBV12-4 | . | CASTTGQINYGYTF | TGTGCCAGCACCACTGGACAGATTAACTATGGCTACACCTTC
. | TRBJ2-4 | TRBV6-2/TRBV6-3 | . | CASSPAGFLAKNIQYF | TGTGCCAGCAGCCCAGCAGGCTTTCTAGCCAAAAACATTCAGTACTTC
. | TRBJ2-5 | TRBV29-1 | TRBD2 | CSVDPLLAGQETQYF | TGCAGCGTGGACCCCCTACTAGCGGGGCAAGAGACCCAGTACTTC
. | TRBJ2-6 | TRBV19 | . | CASSIQLSGANVLTF | TGTGCCAGTAGTATACAGCTCTCTGGGGCCAACGTCCTGACTTTC
many | TRBJ2-7 | TRBV27 | . | CASSLLMGGAGSYEQYF | TGTGCCAGCAGTTTACTTATGGGGGGGGCAGGTTCCTACGAGCAGTACTTC
many | TRBJ2-7 | TRBV7-8 | . | CASSLAPPYEQYF | TGTGCCAGCAGCTTAGCGCCACCCTACGAGCAGTACTTC
. | TRBJ2-5 | TRBV6-2/TRBV6-3 | . | CASRAWQQETQYF | TGTGCCAGCAGAGCATGGCAGCAAGAGACCCAGTACTTC
. | TRBJ1-3 | TRBV12-3/TRBV12-4 | . | CASSLDIQGNTIYF | TGTGCCAGCAGTCTGGACATACAAGGAAACACCATATATTTT
once | TRBJ2-5 | TRBV28 | TRBD1 | CASSLGTGGTGAQYF | TGTGCCAGCAGTTTGGGGACAGGGGGCACGGGGGCCCAGTACTTC
many | TRBJ1-2 | TRBV12-3/TRBV12-4 | TRBD1 | CASNRGYGYTF | TGTGCCAGCAACAGGGGCTATGGCTACACCTTC
. | TRBJ2-4 | TRBV12-3/TRBV12-4 | TRBD2 | CASSATTSPKNIQYF | TGTGCCAGCAGTGCAACGACTAGCCCCAAAAACATTCAGTACTTC
. | TRBJ1-2 | TRBV24-1 | . | CATSDLHRGGPGGYTF | TGTGCCACCAGTGATTTGCATCGAGGCGGCCCCGGTGGCTACACCTTC
many | TRBJ1-1 | TRBV28 | . | CASSLYSEMTEAFF | TGTGCCAGCAGTTTATATTCCGAGATGACTGAAGCTTTCTTT
. | TRBJ2-7 | TRBV28 | . | CASSTDYEQYF | TGTGCCAGCTCTACAGATTACGAGCAGTACTTC
many | TRBJ1-6 | TRBV6-5 | . | CASSYSFRGSGGNSPLHF | TGTGCCAGCAGTTACTCGTTCAGGGGATCGGGGGGTAATTCACCCCTCCACTTT
many | TRBJ1-2 | TRBV12-3/TRBV12-4 | TRBD1 | CASSPQSPGTGGAYGYTF | TGTGCCAGCAGTCCTCAAAGTCCCGGGACAGGGGGCGCATATGGCTACACCTTC
. | TRBJ1-1 | TRBV4-1 | TRBD1 | CASESPGTGKNTEAFF | TGCGCCAGCGAGTCTCCCGGGACAGGGAAGAACACTGAAGCTTTCTTT
few | TRBJ1-1 | TRBV6-5 | . | CASSYSIRMNTEAFF | TGTGCCAGCAGTTACTCGATCCGAATGAACACTGAAGCTTTCTTT
. | TRBJ1-1 | TRBV12-3/TRBV12-4 | . | CASSLRSPWNTEAFF | TGTGCCAGCAGTTTAAGGTCTCCATGGAACACTGAAGCTTTCTTT
. | TRBJ1-6 | TRBV19 | . | CASKDGYNSPLHF | TGTGCCAGCAAGGACGGCTATAATTCACCCCTCCACTTT
many | TRBJ2-5 | TRBV24-1 | . | CATSGTPQETQYF | TGTGCCACCAGCGGGACTCCACAAGAGACCCAGTACTTC
many | TRBJ1-5 | TRBV27 | . | CASSLYRQNQPQHF | TGTGCCAGCAGTTTATATAGGCAGAATCAGCCCCAGCATTTT
. | TRBJ2-2 | TRBV30 | TRBD1 | CAWSVLRGTRAGELFF | TGTGCCTGGAGTGTACTCAGGGGGACACGCGCCGGGGAGCTGTTTTTT
many | TRBJ2-2 | TRBV11-2 | . | CASSPRGTGELFF | TGTGCTAGCAGCCCCAGGGGCACCGGGGAGCTGTTTTTT
few | TRBJ2-2 | TRBV5-1 | . | CASSGTASPGELFF | TGCGCCAGCAGCGGGACCGCTAGCCCCGGGGAGCTGTTTTTT
many | TRBJ1-2 | TRBV5-1 | . | CASRRDDRNYGYTF | TGCGCCAGCAGGAGGGACGATCGTAACTATGGCTACACCTTC
many | TRBJ1-1 | TRBV19 | TRBD1 | CASSPTGAGEAFF | TGTGCCAGTAGTCCTACAGGGGCGGGTGAAGCTTTCTTT
. | TRBJ2-7 | TRBV6-1 | . | CASSEGLAVNYEQYF | TGTGCCAGCAGTGAAGGGTTAGCCGTAAACTACGAGCAGTACTTC
many | TRBJ1-1 | TRBV6-1 | . | CASRERWNTEAFF | TGTGCCAGCCGGGAAAGATGGAACACTGAAGCTTTCTTT
. | TRBJ1-1 | TRBV28 | . | CASSQGGRAAFF | TGTGCCAGCAGCCAGGGTGGGAGAGCTGCTTTCTTT
many | TRBJ2-6 | TRBV6-2/TRBV6-3 | . | CASMLNGANVLTF | TGTGCCAGCATGCTTAATGGGGCCAACGTCCTGACTTTC
. | TRBJ2-4 | TRBV27 | TRBD1 | CASSTGQGNSIQYF | TGTGCCAGCAGCACCGGACAGGGGAATTCCATTCAGTACTTC
many | TRBJ2-5 | TRBV11-2 | . | CASSVLGTQYF | TGTGCCAGCAGCGTCTTGGGGACCCAGTACTTC
. | TRBJ2-7 | TRBV6-1 | TRBD2 | CASNPTSGRHEQYF | TGTGCCAGCAACCCAACTAGCGGGAGACACGAGCAGTACTTC
many | TRBJ1-1 | TRBV6-5 | . | CASSFYRATEAFF | TGTGCCAGCAGTTTTTACAGGGCCACTGAAGCTTTCTTT
few | TRBJ1-1 | TRBV28 | . | CASSPFRLRGPEAFF | TGTGCCAGCAGCCCTTTCCGGCTAAGGGGCCCTGAAGCTTTCTTT
many | TRBJ1-5 | TRBV6-5 | TRBD1 | CASSLRGQGPHF | TGTGCCAGCAGTTTACGGGGACAGGGTCCTCATTTT
many | TRBJ2-7 | TRBV12-3/TRBV12-4 | TRBD1 | CASSLVWTGDTYEQYF | TGTGCCAGCAGTTTAGTTTGGACAGGGGATACCTACGAGCAGTACTTC
. | TRBJ2-4 | TRBV12-3/TRBV12-4 | . | CASSSKENIKYF | TGTGCCAGCAGTAGTAAAGAAAACATTAAGTACTTC
many | TRBJ1-5 | TRBV19 | . | CASSIGPGGSSNQPQHF | TGTGCCAGTAGTATCGGTCCGGGGGGAAGTAGCAATCAGCCCCAGCATTTT
many | TRBJ1-1 | TRBV12-3/TRBV12-4 | . | CASSFGGAEAFF | TGTGCCAGCAGTTTTGGGGGCGCTGAAGCTTTCTTT
many | TRBJ1-1 | TRBV10-3 | TRBD1 | CAIRNIQGDTEAFF | TGTGCCATCAGGAATATACAGGGGGACACTGAAGCTTTCTTT
many | TRBJ1-5 | TRBV6-5 | TRBD1 | CASSRGQTNQPQHF | TGTGCCAGCAGCCGGGGACAGACTAATCAGCCCCAGCATTTT
. | TRBJ2-5 | TRBV10-3 | TRBD2 | CAISDSRGGHTETQYF | TGTGCCATCAGTGACTCCCGGGGGGGCCATACAGAGACCCAGTACTTC
many | TRBJ1-2 | TRBV6-5 | . | CASSNDGHRYGYTF | TGTGCCAGCAGTAATGACGGCCATCGGTATGGCTACACCTTC
. | TRBJ2-1 | TRBV6-2/TRBV6-3 | TRBD2 | CASSYSPSGGLYNEQFF | TGTGCCAGCAGTTACTCGCCCAGCGGGGGACTCTACAATGAGCAGTTCTTC
many | TRBJ2-5 | TRBV27 | TRBD1 | CASSPTGGWFGETQYF | TGTGCCAGCAGTCCGACAGGGGGCTGGTTCGGAGAGACCCAGTACTTC